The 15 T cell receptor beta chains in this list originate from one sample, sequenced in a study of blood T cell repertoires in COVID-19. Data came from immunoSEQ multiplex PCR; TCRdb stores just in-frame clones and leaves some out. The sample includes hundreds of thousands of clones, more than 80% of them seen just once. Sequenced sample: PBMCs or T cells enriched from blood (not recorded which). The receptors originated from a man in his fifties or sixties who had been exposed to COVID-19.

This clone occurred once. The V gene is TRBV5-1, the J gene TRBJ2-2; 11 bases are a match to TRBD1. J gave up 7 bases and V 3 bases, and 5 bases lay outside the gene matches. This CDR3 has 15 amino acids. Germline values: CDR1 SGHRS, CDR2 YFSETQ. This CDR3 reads CASSYGQGAIGELFF. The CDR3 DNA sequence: TGCGCCAGCAGCTATGGACAGGGGGCAATCGGGGAGCTGTTTTTT.

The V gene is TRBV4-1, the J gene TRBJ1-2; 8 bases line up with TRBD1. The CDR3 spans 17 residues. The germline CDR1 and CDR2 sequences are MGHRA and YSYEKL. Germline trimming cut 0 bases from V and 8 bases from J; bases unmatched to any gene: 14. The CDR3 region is CASSQDWQGAIPSGYTF. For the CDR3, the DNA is TGCGCCAGCAGCCAAGATTGGCAGGGGGCGATCCCCTCCGGCTACACCTTC.

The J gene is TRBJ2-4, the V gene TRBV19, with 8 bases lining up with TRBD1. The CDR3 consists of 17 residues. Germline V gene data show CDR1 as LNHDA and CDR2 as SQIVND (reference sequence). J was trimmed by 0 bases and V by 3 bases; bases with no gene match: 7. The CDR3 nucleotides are TGTGCCAGTAGTATTCAGGGGGCCGGTAGAGCCAAAAACATTCAGTACTTC. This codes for CASSIQGAGRAKNIQYF.

The CDR3 is CASKKGRGPYEQYF. In DNA, the CDR3 is TGTGCCAGTAAAAAAGGCAGGGGCCCCTACGAGCAGTACTTC. The chain employs TRBV19 and TRBJ2-7, with a weak D call TRBD1 (6 bases). Germline CDR1 and CDR2: LNHDA and SQIVND (reference sequence). This CDR3 spans 14 amino acids. V was pared by 7 bases and J by 2 bases, with 15 bases between.

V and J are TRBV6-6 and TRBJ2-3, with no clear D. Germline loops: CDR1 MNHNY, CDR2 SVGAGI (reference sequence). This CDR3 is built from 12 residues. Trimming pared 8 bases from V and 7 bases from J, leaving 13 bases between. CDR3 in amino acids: CASSAVDNTQYF. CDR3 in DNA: TGTGCCAGCTCGGCCGTTGACAATACGCAGTATTTT.

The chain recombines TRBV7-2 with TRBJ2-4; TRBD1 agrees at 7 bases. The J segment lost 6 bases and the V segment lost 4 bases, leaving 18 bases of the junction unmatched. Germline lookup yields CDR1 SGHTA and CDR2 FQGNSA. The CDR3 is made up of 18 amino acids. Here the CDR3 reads CASSSGVSQGLGGNIQYF. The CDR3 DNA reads TGTGCCAGCAGCTCAGGAGTGTCACAGGGGTTAGGCGGAAACATTCAGTACTTC.

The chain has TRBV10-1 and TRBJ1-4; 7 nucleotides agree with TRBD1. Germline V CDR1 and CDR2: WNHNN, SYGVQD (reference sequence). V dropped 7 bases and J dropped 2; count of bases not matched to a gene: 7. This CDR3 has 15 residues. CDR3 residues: CASIVRGSTNEKLFF. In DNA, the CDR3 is TGCGCCAGCATAGTCAGGGGGTCTACTAATGAAAAACTGTTTTTT.

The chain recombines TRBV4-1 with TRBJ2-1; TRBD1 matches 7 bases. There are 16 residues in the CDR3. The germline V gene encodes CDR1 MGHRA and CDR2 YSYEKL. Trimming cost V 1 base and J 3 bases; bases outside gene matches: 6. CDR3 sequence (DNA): TGCGCCAGCAGCCAAGCCGACAGGGACCTCTACAATGAGCAGTTCTTC. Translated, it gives CASSQADRDLYNEQFF.

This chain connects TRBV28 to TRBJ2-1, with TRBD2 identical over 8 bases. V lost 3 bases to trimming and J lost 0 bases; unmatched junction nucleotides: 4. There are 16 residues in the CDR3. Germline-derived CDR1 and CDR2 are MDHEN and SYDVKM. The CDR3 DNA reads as TGTGCCAGCAGTTTTTCGGGGGGGCCCTCCTACAATGAGCAGTTCTTC. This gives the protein CASSFSGGPSYNEQFF.

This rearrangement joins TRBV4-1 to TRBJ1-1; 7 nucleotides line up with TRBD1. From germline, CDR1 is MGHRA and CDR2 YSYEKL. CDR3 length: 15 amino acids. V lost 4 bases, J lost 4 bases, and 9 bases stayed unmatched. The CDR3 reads CASSPTAAGGTEAFF. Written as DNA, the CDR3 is TGCGCCAGCAGCCCTACGGCGGCAGGGGGCACTGAAGCTTTCTTT.

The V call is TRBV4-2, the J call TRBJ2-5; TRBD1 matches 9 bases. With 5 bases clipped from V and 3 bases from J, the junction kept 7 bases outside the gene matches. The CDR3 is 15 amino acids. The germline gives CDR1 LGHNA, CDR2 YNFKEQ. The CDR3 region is CASSVPGTGKETQYF. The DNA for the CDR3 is TGTGCCAGCAGCGTACCCGGGACAGGGAAAGAGACCCAGTACTTC.

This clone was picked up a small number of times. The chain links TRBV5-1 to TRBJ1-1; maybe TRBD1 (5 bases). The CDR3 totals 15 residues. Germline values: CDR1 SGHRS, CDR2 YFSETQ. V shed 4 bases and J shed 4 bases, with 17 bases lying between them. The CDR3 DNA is TGCGCCAGCAGCGGGCAGGGTGAAGTGGGCACTGAAGCTTTCTTT. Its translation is CASSGQGEVGTEAFF.

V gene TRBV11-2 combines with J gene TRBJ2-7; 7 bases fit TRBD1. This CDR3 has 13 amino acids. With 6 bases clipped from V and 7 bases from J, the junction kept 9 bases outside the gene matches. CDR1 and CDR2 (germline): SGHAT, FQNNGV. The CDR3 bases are TGTGCCAGCAGTCGGGACAGCCCTACTGAGCAGTACTTC. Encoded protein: CASSRDSPTEQYF.

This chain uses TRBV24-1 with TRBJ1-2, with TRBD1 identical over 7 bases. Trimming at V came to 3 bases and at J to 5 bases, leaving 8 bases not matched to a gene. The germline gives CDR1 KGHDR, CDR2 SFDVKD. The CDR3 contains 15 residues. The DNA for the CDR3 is TGTGCCACCAGTGATCGGCGGGGACAGAGATATGGCTACACCTTC. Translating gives CATSDRRGQRYGYTF.

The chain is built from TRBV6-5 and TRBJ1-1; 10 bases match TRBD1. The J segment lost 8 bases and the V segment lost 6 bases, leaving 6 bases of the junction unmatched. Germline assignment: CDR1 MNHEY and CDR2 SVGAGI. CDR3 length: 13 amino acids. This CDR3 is CASRYGTGEEAFF. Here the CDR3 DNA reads TGTGCCAGCAGATATGGGACAGGGGAAGAAGCTTTCTTT.